These 21 T cell receptor beta chains were sequenced from one sample in a study of T cells in Graves' hyperthyroidism and ophthalmopathy (dated by TCRdb to 2018 to 2020). The library came from multiplex PCR. TCRdb names Illumina HiSeq 2000 as the instrument used. The TCR beta CDR3 regions were amplified from RNA transcripts. The first round of RT-PCR for the TCR CDR3 was performed with the HTBI primer set and the Qiagen OneStep RT-PCR kit. TCRdb reworked the public reads: Q25 trimming with fastp, MiXCR clone assembly, productive beta chains retained. Rows with a matching CDR3 protein are joined into one entry that keeps the most common DNA and genes. The sample data list approximately 620,000 distinct CDR3 sequences, and about a sixth of these were observed just once. The ten largest clones add up to 2.5% to 4% of the sample. Sequencing used blood. These receptors originate from a woman in her forties with Graves' ophthalmopathy.

CDR3 sequence (DNA): TGTGCCACCAGCGGGACAGCCATCTCTGGGGCCAACGTCCTGACTTTC. It is translated as CATSGTAISGANVLTF. The chain couples TRBV27 to TRBJ2-6, with D perhaps being TRBD1 or TRBD2 (7 bases each). The CDR3 sequence is 16 residues long. Germline CDR1 reads MNHEY; CDR2 reads SMNVEV (reference sequence). Trimming pared 10 bases from V and 0 bases from J, leaving 16 bases between.

This clonotype appeared many times. This rearrangement joins TRBV2 to TRBJ2-3; TRBD1 matches 8 bases. The CDR3 runs 15 residues. Per the germline V gene, CDR1 is SNHLY and CDR2 is FYNNEI. V lost 7 bases to trimming and J lost 2 bases; unmatched junction nucleotides: 8. The CDR3 loop is CASTRQGALTDTQYF. The CDR3 nucleotides read TGTGCCAGCACCCGGCAGGGGGCCCTCACAGATACGCAGTATTTT.

V is TRBV24-1 and J is TRBJ2-5; D is unclear. This CDR3 has 16 amino acids. Deletions cut 2 bases from V and 4 bases from J, with 16 bases between. CDR1 KGHDR and CDR2 SFDVKD come from the germline V gene. CDR3: CATSDSDPTVGETQYF. As DNA, the CDR3 is TGTGCCACCAGTGATTCAGACCCGACGGTGGGAGAGACCCAGTACTTC.

This clonotype was picked up a small number of times. The chain joins TRBV3-1 to TRBJ2-1; D remains ambiguous. The J call may be wrong; the DNA end is better matched by TRBJ2-7. The V gene's germline CDR1 is LGHDT and CDR2 YNNKEL (reference sequence). The CDR3 consists of 12 residues. The CDR3 nucleotides are TGTGCCAGCAGCCACCGTTACAATGAGCAGTACTTC. It is translated as CASSHRYNEQYF.

This clonotype was seen at least ten times. This chain joins TRBV28 and TRBJ2-7, with TRBD2 matching 9 bases. Germline values: CDR1 MDHEN, CDR2 SYDVKM. There are 15 residues in the CDR3. V shed 3 bases, J shed 2 bases, and the junction held 5 bases outside the gene matches. CDR3 residues: CASSFRGRGAYEQYF. The CDR3 DNA sequence: TGTGCCAGCAGTTTTCGCGGGAGGGGCGCCTACGAGCAGTACTTC.

This sequence joins TRBV18 and TRBJ2-1; 14 bases map to TRBD2. Germline V gene sequence: CDR1 KGHSH, CDR2 LQKENI. The CDR3 is made up of 18 amino acids. Unmatched junction bases numbered 6, after V lost 2 bases and J lost 3 bases. The CDR3: CASSPRTSGRSLYNEQFF. The CDR3 DNA reads as TGTGCCAGCTCACCAAGGACTAGCGGGAGGTCCCTCTACAATGAGCAGTTCTTC.

The chain links TRBV20-1 to TRBJ1-2; D possibly corresponds to TRBD1 (5 bases). The germline V gene encodes CDR1 DFQATT and CDR2 SNEGSKA (reference sequence). Trimming removed 8 bases at V and 7 bases at J, with 23 bases between. The CDR3 loop spans 14 amino acids. CDR3 loop: CSPPDKVSGVGYTF. The CDR3 DNA sequence: TGCAGTCCCCCGGATAAGGTGTCGGGGGTTGGCTACACCTTC.

In this sample, this clonotype turned up many times. The chain combines TRBV4-2 with TRBJ1-1; 11 bases match TRBD1. CDR1 and CDR2 (germline): LGHNA, YNFKEQ. Trimming removed 1 base from V and 1 base from J; junction bases left unmatched: 8. This CDR3 comprises 18 residues. CDR3 nucleotides: TGTGCCAGCAGCCAAGTTCAAAGGGGACAGGGGGAGAACACTGAAGCTTTCTTT. Amino acids: CASSQVQRGQGENTEAFF.

In this sample, this clonotype turned up many times. V gene TRBV10-3 combines with J gene TRBJ1-1, with D hard to call. Germline V gene data show CDR1 as ENHRY and CDR2 as SYGVKD. The CDR3 extends over 13 amino acids. Trimming removed 3 bases at V and 0 bases at J, with 5 bases between. CDR3 bases: TGTGCCATCAGTGACGGGATGAACACTGAAGCTTTCTTT. Translation gives CAISDGMNTEAFF.

This clonotype was seen repeatedly, ten times or more. This rearrangement joins TRBV20-1 to TRBJ1-5, with a tentative D call TRBD1 (5 bases). The CDR3 spans 12 residues. From germline, CDR1 is DFQATT and CDR2 SNEGSKA (reference sequence). Trimming cost V 6 bases and J 7 bases, with 13 bases left between them. The CDR3 loop is CSASGGVQPQHF. The CDR3 coding sequence is TGCAGTGCCAGCGGGGGGGTCCAGCCCCAGCATTTT.

V gene TRBV29-1 combines with J gene TRBJ2-3; the match to TRBD2 covers 8 bases. Trimming removed 6 bases from V and 0 bases from J; junction bases left unmatched: 2. Germline V gene sequence: CDR1 SQVTM, CDR2 ANQGSEA. This CDR3 spans 13 amino acids. In DNA form, the CDR3 reads TGCAGCGTGGGGACTAGAAGCACAGATACGCAGTATTTT. Its protein is CSVGTRSTDTQYF.

The chain combines TRBV18 with TRBJ2-2; D not resolved. The CDR3 has 16 residues. Germline loops: CDR1 KGHSH, CDR2 LQKENI. Trimming cost V 4 bases and J 4 bases, with 16 bases left between them. The CDR3 sequence is CASSRGPTPVTGELFF. The CDR3 bases are TGTGCCAGCTCACGCGGACCCACACCAGTCACCGGGGAGCTGTTTTTT.

This clonotype was picked up a small number of times. V is TRBV28 and J is TRBJ2-3; 7 bases map to TRBD2. This CDR3 has 16 amino acids. With V trimmed by 5 bases and J by 4 bases, 12 bases remained unmatched. From germline, CDR1 is MDHEN and CDR2 SYDVKM. CDR3 loop: CASSGLGGRTADTQYF. CDR3 DNA sequence: TGTGCCAGCAGTGGCCTGGGCGGGAGAACTGCAGATACGCAGTATTTT.

The chain is built from TRBV7-8 and TRBJ2-3, with D unresolved. With 5 bases removed from V and 1 base from J, the gap between germline ends came to 16 bases. Germline V gives CDR1 SGHVS, CDR2 FQNEAQ. This CDR3 is built from 16 residues. The CDR3 DNA reads as TGTGCCAGCAGCGACTTGGTCACGTGGGGCACAGATACGCAGTATTTT. Its protein product is CASSDLVTWGTDTQYF.

This clonotype showed up many times. The chain has TRBV20-1 and TRBJ2-5; TRBD2 matches 10 bases. The germline gives CDR1 DFQATT, CDR2 SNEGSKA (reference sequence). The CDR3 contains 11 residues. Germline trimming cut 7 bases from V and 12 bases from J; bases unmatched to any gene: 8. The DNA of the CDR3 is TGCAGTGGGGGACTAGCGACCTCGGAGTACTTC. Protein: CSGGLATSEYF.

The chain is built from TRBV6-2 or TRBV6-3 and TRBJ2-7; D not certain. Trimming took off 5 bases at V and 3 bases at J, with 17 bases between the two ends. This CDR3 region has 15 residues. From germline, CDR1 is MNHEY and CDR2 SVGEGT. For the CDR3, the DNA is TGTGCCAGCAGTAAAACAGCTCAGCATAGCTACGAGCAGTACTTC. Its protein product is CASSKTAQHSYEQYF.

This clonotype was recorded many times. The CDR3 is CASSTLQGQETQYF. DNA for the CDR3: TGTGCCAGCAGCACCCTCCAGGGGCAAGAGACCCAGTACTTC. The chain couples TRBV27 to TRBJ2-5; TRBD1 might be the D (6 bases). With 6 bases removed from V and 2 bases from J, the gap between germline ends came to 13 bases. Germline assignment: CDR1 MNHEY and CDR2 SMNVEV (reference sequence). This CDR3 is built from 14 residues.

V usage is TRBV9 and J usage is TRBJ2-1; 15 bases agree with TRBD2. V was clipped by 0 bases and J by 1 base; unmatched bases: 2. The CDR3 sequence is 18 residues long. Germline CDR1 is SGDLS and CDR2 is YYNGEE. The CDR3 reads CASSVGTSGGGSYNEQFF. CDR3 coding DNA: TGTGCCAGCAGCGTAGGGACTAGCGGGGGGGGATCCTACAATGAGCAGTTCTTC.

This clonotype occurred a few times. The genes are TRBV29-1 and TRBJ2-1, with TRBD2 matching 8 bases. V dropped 4 bases and J dropped 6; count of bases not matched to a gene: 8. Germline V gene lookup returns CDR1 SQVTM and CDR2 ANQGSEA. CDR3 length: 14 amino acids. The CDR3 DNA follows: TGCAGCGTTGCCGATCCCGGGACTAGCAATGAGCAGTTCTTC. Amino acid sequence: CSVADPGTSNEQFF.

This clonotype has a handful of counts. The genes are TRBV2 and TRBJ2-2; D is possibly TRBD2 (5 bases). Looked up from germline, CDR1 is SNHLY and CDR2 is FYNNEI. The CDR3 runs 15 residues. V gave up 7 bases and J gave up 3 bases, with 15 bases separating them. The CDR3, as DNA: TGTGCCAGCAACCTCAATGGGAGATACACCGGGGAGCTGTTTTTT. Its translation: CASNLNGRYTGELFF.

The CDR3 coding sequence is TGTGCCAGCAGCTGGGTAGCCCGACTGGGTGCGAGTGAGCAGTTCTTC. Protein sequence: CASSWVARLGASEQFF. This chain connects TRBV7-2 to TRBJ2-1; no reliable D call. CDR1 and CDR2 (germline): SGHTA, FQGNSA. Trimming took 4 bases from V and 9 from J, leaving 22 bases between them. The length of the CDR3 is 16 residues. The whole variable domain, remainder taken from reference TRBV7-2 and TRBJ2-1, is GAGVSQSPSNKVTEKGKDVELRCDPISGHTALYWYRQSLGQGLEFLIYFQGNSAPDKSGLPSDRFSAERTGGSVSTLTIQRTQQEDSAVYLCASSWVARLGASEQFFGPGTRLTVL.